The 26 T cell receptor beta chains below all came from one sample that was sequenced in a study of post-analysis software for immune sequencing data. Regarding the study as a whole: Included in a set of five TRBV segments more frequent in patients than controls were TRBV5-6, TRBV5-1 and TRBV20-1.

No cognate antigen is known for these TCRs. The library was made from cDNA and included unique molecular identifiers. TCRdb ran MiXCR on the PCR reads and lists one entry per CDR3 protein. The data hold 750,000 to 900,000 distinct CDR3 sequences, with around 42% observed a single time. Specimen: blood. These receptors came from a girl between 10 and 17 years old with multiple sclerosis.

The genes are TRBV4-1 and TRBJ1-1, with 12 bases lining up with TRBD1. The V gene's germline CDR1 is MGHRA and CDR2 YSYEKL. V was pared by 1 base and J by 10 bases, with 4 bases of the junction left unmatched. The CDR3 consists of 14 residues. As DNA, the CDR3 is TGCGCCAGCAGCCAAGGAGGGACAGGGGGCCGAGCTTTCTTT. This gives the protein CASSQGGTGGRAFF.

The V gene is TRBV11-3, the J gene TRBJ2-5; D possibly corresponds to TRBD2 (6 bases). This CDR3 comprises 16 residues. Trimming removed 5 bases at V and 3 bases at J, with 19 bases between. Germline V gene lookup returns CDR1 SGHNT and CDR2 YENEEA. CDR3: CASSPGKLRGEETQYF. The CDR3 DNA sequence: TGTGCCAGCAGCCCCGGGAAATTGCGGGGCGAAGAGACCCAGTACTTC.

CDR3 coding DNA: TGTGCCAGCAGCCCCGGGGACAGACAATTAACTATGAGGTACACCTTC. Protein sequence: CASSPGDRQLTMRYTF. J is TRBJ1-2 and V is TRBV4-2, with 7 bases aligning to TRBD1. V was pared by 4 bases and J by 11 bases, with 19 bases of the junction left unmatched. The CDR3 covers 16 residues. From germline, CDR1 is LGHNA and CDR2 YNFKEQ.

The chain employs TRBV15 and TRBJ1-1, with D perhaps TRBD1 (5 bases). Germline loops: CDR1 LNHNV, CDR2 YYDKDF (reference sequence). This CDR3 has 13 residues. Trimming left V 0 bases short and J 7 bases short, with 9 bases between. CDR3 nucleotides: TGTGCCACCAGCAGAGATTGGCAGGGTGAAGCTTTCTTT. Amino acid sequence: CATSRDWQGEAFF. Combining the CDR3 with reference TRBV15 and TRBJ1-1 gives the whole variable domain DAMVIQNPRYQVTQFGKPVTLSCSQTLNHNVMYWYQQKSSQAPKLLFHYYDKDFNNEADTPDNFQSRRPNTSFCFLDIRSPGLGDTAMYLCATSRDWQGEAFFGQGTRLTVV.

The chain uses TRBV24-1 and TRBJ2-3; TRBD1 aligns across 7 bases. The CDR3 has 17 residues. The V gene end was trimmed by 7 bases and the J gene end by 2 bases; junction bases not matched to a gene: 14. CDR1 and CDR2 from the germline V gene are KGHDR and SFDVKD. CDR3 amino acids: CATSQTDRVGTTDTQYF. The DNA for the CDR3 is TGTGCCACCAGCCAAACTGACAGGGTTGGGACCACAGATACGCAGTATTTT.

The chain recombines TRBV27 with TRBJ1-5; 7 nucleotides match TRBD1. J gave up 6 bases and V 3 bases, and 8 bases lay outside the gene matches. The CDR3 length is 15 residues. CDR1 and CDR2 from the germline V gene are MNHEY and SMNVEV (reference sequence). The CDR3 spells CASSFEGAPGQPQHF. The CDR3 DNA reads as TGTGCCAGCAGTTTTGAGGGGGCGCCCGGTCAGCCCCAGCATTTT.

This clonotype was observed once. Its ends do not fully match the called genes, so a read error is possible. This CDR3 reads CTSSRSGGPYNEQFF. CDR3 nucleotide sequence: TGCACCAGCAGCCGGAGTGGGGGCCCATACAATGAGCAGTTCTTC. The chain has TRBV5-1 and TRBJ2-1; TRBD1 might be the D (6 bases). The CDR3 consists of 15 residues. Germline assignment: CDR1 SGHRS and CDR2 YFSETQ. The full variable domain, in which reference TRBV5-1 and TRBJ2-1 provide the parts outside the CDR3, is KAGVTQTPRYLIKTRGQQVTLSCSPISGHRSVSWYQQTPGQGLQFLFEYFSETQRNKGNFPGRFSGRQFSNSRSEMNVSTLELGDSALYLCTSSRSGGPYNEQFFGPGTRLTVL.

In DNA, the CDR3 is TGTGCCAGCAGCCCACGGCGCGGGAGTGGCACAGATACGCAGTATTTT. Encoded protein: CASSPRRGSGTDTQYF. The chain uses TRBV6-6 and TRBJ2-3; 7 positions match TRBD2. Germline values: CDR1 MNHNY, CDR2 SVGAGI (reference sequence). The V and J ends lost 6 bases and 1 base, in that order; junction bases with no gene match: 10. The CDR3 is 16 amino acids.

This chain uses TRBV27 with TRBJ2-5; 8 bases agree with TRBD2. The length of the CDR3 is 16 residues. Germline V gene lookup returns CDR1 MNHEY and CDR2 SMNVEV (reference sequence). J gave up 5 bases and V 4 bases, and 12 bases lay outside the gene matches. CDR3 loop: CASSSLAGGFRETQYF. Written as DNA, the CDR3 is TGTGCCAGCAGTTCGCTGGCGGGAGGCTTCCGGGAGACCCAGTACTTC.

In this sample, this clonotype turned up a few times. The junction does not match germline at one end; this may be a read error. The genes are TRBV4-2 and TRBJ2-1; perhaps TRBD1 as D (6 bases). The V gene's germline CDR1 is LGHNA and CDR2 YNFKEQ. This CDR3 is 16 amino acids long. The CDR3 sequence: CACSQEGVSSYNEQFF. CDR3 nucleotides: TGTGCCTGCAGCCAAGAGGGGGTTAGCTCCTACAATGAGCAGTTCTTC.

The chain couples TRBV5-1 to TRBJ2-5, with 12 bases that match TRBD2. The J call is in doubt because the DNA end fits TRBJ2-1 better. Per germline, CDR1 SGHRS and CDR2 YFSETQ. There are 16 residues in the CDR3. In DNA, the CDR3 is TGCGCCAGCAGCCTAGGACTAGCGGGGTTACAAGAGACCCAGTTCTTC. It encodes CASSLGLAGLQETQFF.

The chain carries TRBV7-8 and TRBJ2-7, with 9 bases aligning to TRBD1. Germline V lookup: CDR1 SGHVS, CDR2 FQNEAQ. V trimming: 4 bases; J trimming: 6 bases; junction bases outside the gene matches: 13. The CDR3 consists of 16 residues. The CDR3 region has the DNA TGTGCCAGCAGCTCCGGGACAGGGCCCACTTGGGTCGAGCAGTACTTC. Amino acid sequence: CASSSGTGPTWVEQYF.

This clonotype was detected once. The genes are TRBV28 and TRBJ2-3, with D possibly being TRBD1 (6 bases). Trimming removed 1 base at V and 4 bases at J, with 12 bases between. The CDR3 spans 15 residues. Per the germline V gene, CDR1 is MDHEN and CDR2 is SYDVKM. The DNA for the CDR3 is TGTGCCAGCAGTTTATCTGAGGGGGTAGCAGATACGCAGTATTTT. Protein product: CASSLSEGVADTQYF.

This chain joins TRBV6-5 and TRBJ1-2; D is uncertain. The V and J ends lost 0 bases and 7 bases respectively, with 15 bases between them. This CDR3 has 15 residues. Germline V lookup: CDR1 MNHEY, CDR2 SVGAGI. CDR3 residues: CASSYSINGVRGYTF. DNA of the CDR3: TGTGCCAGCAGTTACTCGATCAACGGGGTGCGTGGCTACACCTTC.

The chain links TRBV9 to TRBJ2-1, with TRBD1 identical over 7 bases. The length of the CDR3 is 15 residues. Germline lookup yields CDR1 SGDLS and CDR2 YYNGEE. V was clipped by 3 bases and J by 2 bases; unmatched bases: 5. CDR3 sequence: CASSAIQGAYNEQFF. For the CDR3, the DNA is TGTGCCAGCAGCGCCATCCAGGGGGCCTACAATGAGCAGTTCTTC.

The chain employs TRBV20-1 and TRBJ2-4, with 7 bases that match TRBD2. The DNA matches TRBJ2-7 better at its end, which makes the J call doubtful. The CDR3 sequence is 11 residues long. Looked up from germline, CDR1 is DFQATT and CDR2 is SNEGSKA (reference sequence). The CDR3 sequence: CSVGLAYEQYF. CDR3 DNA sequence: TGCAGTGTCGGACTAGCCTACGAGCAGTACTTC.

This clonotype was found a few times. The gene calls are TRBV29-1 and TRBJ2-3; D is undetermined. Trimming stripped 8 bases from V and 3 bases from J, with 24 bases between. Germline assignment: CDR1 SQVTM and CDR2 ANQGSEA. This CDR3 spans 16 amino acids. As DNA, the CDR3 is TGCAGCCTAAGGGCCCATGGGTCCCTCCAGACAGATACGCAGTATTTT. Amino acids: CSLRAHGSLQTDTQYF.

The chain links TRBV12-3 or TRBV12-4 to TRBJ1-2; no definite D call. Trimming left V 1 base short and J 4 bases short, with 10 bases between. CDR3 length equals 14 residues. The CDR3, as DNA: TGTGCCAGCAGTTTAGGTGTGAATTGCTATGGCTACACCTTC. This gives the protein CASSLGVNCYGYTF.

V gene TRBV28 combines with J gene TRBJ2-3; 13 bases agree with TRBD2. V lost 6 bases to trimming and J lost 5 bases; unmatched junction nucleotides: 5. The CDR3 totals 15 residues. The V gene's germline CDR1 is MDHEN and CDR2 SYDVKM. The CDR3 bases are TGTGCCAGCAGAAGCGGGACTAGCGGGGTAGATACGCAGTATTTT. Translating gives CASRSGTSGVDTQYF.

The J gene is TRBJ1-5, the V gene TRBV6-6, with TRBD1 identical over 7 bases. V lost 5 bases to trimming and J lost 6 bases; unmatched junction nucleotides: 7. CDR1 and CDR2 (germline): MNHNY, SVGAGI (reference sequence). The CDR3 has 14 residues. The chain's CDR3 is CASSTDREAQPQHF. The CDR3 DNA is TGTGCCAGCAGTACAGACAGGGAGGCTCAGCCCCAGCATTTT.

The V gene is TRBV5-1, the J gene TRBJ2-5, with D possibly matching TRBD1 (6 bases). Near its end, the DNA agrees better with TRBJ2-1, so the J call may be wrong. Germline CDR1 is SGHRS and CDR2 is YFSETQ. The length of the CDR3 is 15 residues. The CDR3 coding sequence is TGCGCCAGCAGCTTGGTGGGGGCGAAGCAAGAGACCCAGTTCTTC. Its translation is CASSLVGAKQETQFF.

This clonotype was seen a handful of times. The V and J genes are TRBV5-1 and TRBJ2-1; D might be TRBD2 (6 bases). CDR3 length equals 15 residues. V gave up 4 bases and J gave up 0 bases, with 11 bases separating them. In germline, CDR1 is SGHRS, CDR2 YFSETQ. CDR3 residues: CASSAPSDSYNEQFF. The CDR3 bases are TGCGCCAGCAGCGCCCCTAGCGACTCCTACAATGAGCAGTTCTTC.

The genes are TRBV30 and TRBJ1-4; 11 positions agree with TRBD1. With 0 bases clipped from V and 8 bases from J, the junction kept 8 bases outside the gene matches. The CDR3 covers 16 residues. CDR1 is GTSNPN, CDR2 SVGIG, per germline (reference sequence). CDR3 loop: CAWSVGGQGAREKLFF. The DNA for the CDR3 is TGTGCCTGGAGTGTCGGTGGACAGGGGGCTAGGGAAAAACTGTTTTTT.

This clonotype was observed a few times. The chain employs TRBV29-1 and TRBJ2-3, with D perhaps matching TRBD2 (6 bases). Germline V gene data show CDR1 as SQVTM and CDR2 as ANQGSEA. The CDR3 runs to 18 residues. Trimming removed 3 bases from V and 3 bases from J, with 25 bases in between. CDR3 in amino acids: CSVERLANSPRLTDTQYF. CDR3 coding DNA: TGCAGCGTTGAGCGTCTAGCGAACAGCCCCCGATTAACAGATACGCAGTATTTT.

CDR3 bases: TGTGCCAGCAGTGAATATATAAGACTAGCGGCCTACGAGCAGTACTTC. It is translated as CASSEYIRLAAYEQYF. V is TRBV25-1 and J is TRBJ2-7, with 9 bases identical to TRBD2. CDR3 length: 16 residues. Trimming at V came to 0 bases and at J to 2 bases, leaving 5 bases not matched to a gene. Germline loops: CDR1 MGHDK, CDR2 SYGVNS.

This clonotype was observed a handful of times. This chain uses TRBV6-6 with TRBJ2-7; 13 bases line up with TRBD2. The CDR3 covers 15 residues. J was trimmed by 2 bases and V by 2 bases; bases with no gene match: 0. The germline V gene encodes CDR1 MNHNY and CDR2 SVGAGI (reference sequence). The CDR3, as DNA: TGTGCCAGCAGTTACGGACTAGCGGGAGCCTACGAGCAGTACTTC. Its protein is CASSYGLAGAYEQYF.